The rows below give T cell receptor beta chains drawn from one sample of a study of T cell responses to AZD1222 COVID-19 vaccine. Repertoires were generated with immunoSEQ multiplex PCR, while TCRdb's copy carries only in-frame clones and drops some. In the table there are about 120,000 clones, approximately 90% of which are singletons. Sequences were derived from peripheral blood, sampled 28 days after the second AZD1222 dose. These receptors originate from an adult who received the AZD1222 COVID-19 vaccine. The CDR3 runs from the conserved cysteine through the conserved F or W. Each record gives: CDR3 protein, CDR3 DNA, J gene, V gene, D gene, clone size. The D gene is left open where the match is weak. Only part of the rows carry a size: once, few, many, or a class if the clone is expanded.

CASSAGTGDTDTQYF,TGTGCCAGCAGCGCCGGGACAGGGGACACAGATACGCAGTATTTT,TRBJ2-3,TRBV11-2,TRBD1,once
CASSEGGQGYEKLFF,TGTGCCAGCAGTGAAGGGGGACAGGGGTATGAAAAACTGTTTTTT,TRBJ1-4,TRBV6-1,TRBD1,NA
CSVVRGNTGELFF,TGCAGCGTTGTGCGAGGGAACACCGGGGAGCTGTTTTTT,TRBJ2-2,TRBV29-1,NA,once
CASSLEGPGRGTGELFF,TGTGCCAGCAGCTTAGAGGGCCCAGGGCGGGGAACCGGGGAGCTGTTTTTT,TRBJ2-2,TRBV11-2,NA,NA
CASAYQGNEQFF,TGTGCCAGCGCATACCAGGGGAATGAGCAGTTCTTC,TRBJ2-1,TRBV11-2,NA,NA
CASSVGGTALGELFF,TGTGCCAGCAGCGTAGGCGGGACAGCACTAGGGGAGCTGTTTTTT,TRBJ2-2,TRBV9,NA,NA
CASSRGIAEAFF,TGTGCCAGCTCACGTGGGATAGCGGAAGCTTTCTTT,TRBJ1-1,TRBV18,NA,few
CASSRVADLERVGELFF,TGTGCCAGCAGTAGGGTGGCAGACTTAGAACGGGTCGGGGAGCTGTTTTTT,TRBJ2-2,TRBV25-1,NA,NA
CASSFTGGLDSPLHF,TGCGCCAGCAGCTTTACAGGGGGCTTAGATTCACCCCTCCACTTT,TRBJ1-6,TRBV5-1,TRBD1,NA
CASSLVQGSYEQYF,TGTGCCAGCAGCTTAGTACAGGGCTCCTACGAGCAGTACTTC,TRBJ2-7,TRBV11-3,NA,NA
CATGPSNQPQHF,TGTGCCACAGGGCCCAGCAATCAGCCCCAGCATTTT,TRBJ1-5,TRBV28,NA,NA
CASSYTVETQYF,TGTGCCAGCAGTTACACAGTAGAGACCCAGTACTTC,TRBJ2-5,TRBV6-2/TRBV6-3,NA,NA
CASSLTLIDTQYF,TGTGCCAGCAGCTTAACTCTGATTGATACGCAGTATTTT,TRBJ2-3,TRBV7-3,NA,NA
CASSELFKGSHEQYF,TGCGCCAGCAGTGAATTGTTTAAGGGGTCCCACGAGCAGTACTTC,TRBJ2-7,TRBV10-2,NA,once
CASSLNTGYEQYF,TGCGCCAGCAGCTTGAACACCGGCTACGAGCAGTACTTC,TRBJ2-7,TRBV5-1,NA,NA
CASSLGGYSNQPQHF,TGTGCCAGCAGCTTAGGGGGTTATAGCAATCAGCCCCAGCATTTT,TRBJ1-5,TRBV7-9,NA,few
CASSLGFASTYEQYF,TGTGCCAGCAGCTTGGGTTTCGCTAGCACCTACGAGCAGTACTTC,TRBJ2-7,TRBV5-8,NA,NA
CASSSKGIHWAFF,TGTGCCAGCAGTTCGAAGGGAATCCATTGGGCTTTCTTT,TRBJ1-1,TRBV12-3/TRBV12-4,NA,once
CASIVGTNTEAFF,TGTGCCAGCATAGTTGGGACCAACACTGAAGCTTTCTTT,TRBJ1-1,TRBV28,NA,NA
CATWAGANVLTF,TGTGCAACGTGGGCTGGGGCCAACGTCCTGACTTTC,TRBJ2-6,TRBV6-5,NA,NA
CASSMDRGNYGYTF,TGTGCCAGTAGTATGGACAGGGGGAACTATGGCTACACCTTC,TRBJ1-2,TRBV19,TRBD1,NA
CASSAPPRGTQYF,TGTGCCAGCAGCGCCCCTCCAAGGGGGACCCAGTACTTC,TRBJ2-5,TRBV7-2,NA,NA
CASSSRDRGSNEKLFF,TGTGCCAGCAGCTCCCGGGACAGGGGGTCTAATGAAAAACTGTTTTTT,TRBJ1-4,TRBV7-2,TRBD1,once
CASGQGLYEQYF,TGTGCCAGCGGACAGGGCCTCTACGAGCAGTACTTC,TRBJ2-7,TRBV18,TRBD1,NA
CASRFGQGRRTEAFF,TGTGCCAGCAGATTTGGACAGGGGAGGCGCACTGAAGCTTTCTTT,TRBJ1-1,TRBV6-5,TRBD1,NA
CASSSGLAGQETQYF,TGTGCCAGCAGCTCGGGACTAGCGGGGCAAGAGACCCAGTACTTC,TRBJ2-5,TRBV7-2,TRBD2,NA
CASSFWTARGGSPLHF,TGTGCCAGCAGCTTTTGGACAGCAAGAGGGGGCTCACCCCTCCACTTT,TRBJ1-6,TRBV5-4,TRBD1,NA
CASDPGLERGFF,TGTGCCAGCGACCCGGGTCTGGAACGGGGTTTCTTT,TRBJ1-1,TRBV2,NA,NA
CATSRDRRLRSQETQYF,TGTGCCACCAGCAGAGATCGCAGACTTAGGAGCCAAGAGACCCAGTACTTC,TRBJ2-5,TRBV15,NA,NA
CASKTGLHTGELFF,TGCGCCAGCAAAACAGGGTTGCACACCGGGGAGCTGTTTTTT,TRBJ2-2,TRBV10-2,NA,NA
CSVLDPQRDGYTF,TGCAGCGTCCTTGACCCGCAGAGGGATGGCTACACCTTC,TRBJ1-2,TRBV29-1,NA,NA
CASSPRASTYEQYF,TGTGCCAGCAGCCCACGGGCTTCGACCTACGAGCAGTACTTC,TRBJ2-7,TRBV6-5,NA,NA
CARDRVSDPNYGYTF,TGTGCCAGGGACCGGGTTTCGGACCCAAACTATGGCTACACCTTC,TRBJ1-2,TRBV7-5,NA,NA
CASSHGTDYTEAFF,TGTGCCAGCAGTCACGGGACAGACTACACTGAAGCTTTCTTT,TRBJ1-1,TRBV2,TRBD1,NA
CASARGLAGVNGETQYF,TGTGCCAGCGCCCGCGGACTAGCGGGGGTAAATGGAGAGACCCAGTACTTC,TRBJ2-5,TRBV27,TRBD2,NA
CASSSIRGLEEFF,TGTGCCAGCAGCTCTATTAGGGGGCTAGAGGAGTTCTTC,TRBJ2-1,TRBV7-2,TRBD1,NA
CASSSQPSYEQYF,TGTGCCAGCAGCTCACAGCCCTCCTACGAGCAGTACTTC,TRBJ2-7,TRBV7-9,NA,NA
CASSQEAAKNIQYF,TGTGCCAGCAGCCAAGAGGCGGCCAAAAACATTCAGTACTTC,TRBJ2-4,TRBV3-1/TRBV3-2,NA,once
CASSATGNGGYTF,TGCGCCAGCAGCGCGACAGGGAACGGTGGCTACACCTTC,TRBJ1-2,TRBV5-1,TRBD1,NA
CASSLTGDGRLETQYF,TGCGCCAGCAGCTTGACCGGGGACGGGAGGTTAGAGACCCAGTACTTC,TRBJ2-5,TRBV5-1,TRBD2,NA